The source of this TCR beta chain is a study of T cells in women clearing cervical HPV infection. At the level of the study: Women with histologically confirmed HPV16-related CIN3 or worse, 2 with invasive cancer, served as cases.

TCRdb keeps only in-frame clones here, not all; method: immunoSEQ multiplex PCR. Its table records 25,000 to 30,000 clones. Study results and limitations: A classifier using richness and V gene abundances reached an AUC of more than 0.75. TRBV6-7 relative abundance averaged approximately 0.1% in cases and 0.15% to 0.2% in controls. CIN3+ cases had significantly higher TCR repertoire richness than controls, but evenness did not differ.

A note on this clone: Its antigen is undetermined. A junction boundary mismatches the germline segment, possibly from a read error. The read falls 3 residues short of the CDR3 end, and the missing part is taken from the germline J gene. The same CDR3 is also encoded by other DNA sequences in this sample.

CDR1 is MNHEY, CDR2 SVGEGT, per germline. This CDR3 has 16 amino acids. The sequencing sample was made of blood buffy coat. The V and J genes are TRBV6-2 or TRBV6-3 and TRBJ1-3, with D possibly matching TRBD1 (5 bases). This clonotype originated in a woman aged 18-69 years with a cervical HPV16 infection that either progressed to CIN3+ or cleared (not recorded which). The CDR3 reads CASSYAQEVAGNTIYF. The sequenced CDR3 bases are TGTGCCAGCAGTTACGCACAGGAGGTCGCTGGAAACACT.